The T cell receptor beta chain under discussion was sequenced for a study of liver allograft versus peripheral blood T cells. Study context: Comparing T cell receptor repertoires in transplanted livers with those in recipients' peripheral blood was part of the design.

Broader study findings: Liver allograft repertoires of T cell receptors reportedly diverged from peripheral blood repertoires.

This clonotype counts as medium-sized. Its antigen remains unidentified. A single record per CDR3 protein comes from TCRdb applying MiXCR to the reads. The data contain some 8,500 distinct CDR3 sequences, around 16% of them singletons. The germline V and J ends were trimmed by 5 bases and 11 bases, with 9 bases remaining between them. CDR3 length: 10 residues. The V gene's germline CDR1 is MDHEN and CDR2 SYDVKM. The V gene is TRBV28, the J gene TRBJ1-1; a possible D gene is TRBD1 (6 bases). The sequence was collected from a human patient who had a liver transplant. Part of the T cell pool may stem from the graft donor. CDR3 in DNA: TGTGCCAGCAGTCGGGGGCAGGCTTTCTTT. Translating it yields CASSRGQAFF.